This T cell receptor beta chain derives from a study of blood T cells in healthy people across ages. Overall study findings and caveats: Diversity of TCR beta per million T cells declined in a roughly linear way with age.

Germline CDR1 is DFQATT and CDR2 is SNEGSKA (reference sequence). The CDR3 contains 16 residues. The V gene lost 0 bases and the J gene lost 2 bases, with 14 bases spanning the gap. On this clonotype itself: Antigen specificity is unknown.

Combining a sample-barcoded 5' primer with a J-beta primer mix, a second PCR ran for roughly 7 to 12 cycles. Via MiXCR, TCRdb re-called the 5' RACE reads, giving one row per CDR3 protein. The sample consists of approximately 1.5 million distinct CDR3 sequences, around 40% of them appearing once. The clonotype comes from a young woman in good health. The sequencing sample was made of blood. J is TRBJ1-5 and V is TRBV20-1; D might be TRBD1 (6 bases). The CDR3 nucleotides are TGCAGTGCTAGAGATGCAGGGGTTATGGGCAATCAGCCCCAGCATTTT. Residues: CSARDAGVMGNQPQHF.